This T cell receptor (beta chain) was found in a study of regulatory T cells in long-lasting Graves disease (dated by TCRdb to about 2021). As for the study more broadly: Persistent Graves' disease was defined as antithyroid drug treatment for over 5 years with persistently positive TSH receptor autoantibodies. This study used TCR sequencing and RNA sequencing of peripheral blood to compare persistent Graves' disease patients against newly diagnosed Graves' disease patients. The study was registered as a clinical trial and conducted in China. A total of about 33 samples underwent TCR sequencing: about 13 from persistent and approximately 20 from newly diagnosed Graves' disease patients. On average, persistent Graves' disease patients in the clinical cohort had been on antithyroid drugs for about 10.3 years.

Results and caveats for the whole study, not just this receptor: A larger number of public clonotypes was shared among persistent patients (fewer than 3,000) than among newly diagnosed patients (approximately 1,000). Sequencing and analysis were limited to the TCR beta chain. Preferential use of TRBV28, TRBJ1-2 and TRBJ2-5 was observed in persistent disease, whereas TRBV20-1 and TRBJ2-1 were favored in newly diagnosed disease. Because the primary lesion, thyroid tissue, could not be accessed, the study looked at peripheral blood alone. The authors noted that the small sample size was a limitation that may lower accuracy. Lower TCR Shannon entropy and fewer highly expanded clones were observed in persistent Graves' disease patients than in newly diagnosed patients, which suggested clonal expansion.

As to this clonotype: Its binding antigen is unknown. Base qualities are not at hand, and no much larger clone is one base apart.

Reading the label with the study, this specimen's time point is: persistent/refractory GD, antithyroid drugs over 5 years with positive TRAb. For both TCR sequencing and RNA sequencing, RNA was extracted from PBMCs in TRIzol. Graves' disease was diagnosed according to American Thyroid Association guidelines. Patients for the study were recruited at an endocrinology department in Xi'an, China. Each patient gave approximately 9.7 milliliters of peripheral blood, collected in an EDTA anticoagulant tube. Ficoll Paque Plus density gradient separation was used to isolate PBMCs, and no further T cell sorting was performed. An Agilent 2100 Bioanalyzer and agarose gel were used to assess RNA quality, and a NanoDrop 2000 was used to measure RNA concentration. CDR1 and CDR2, per the germline V gene, are SGHRS and YFSETQ. From the cysteine through the phenylalanine, the CDR3 covers 15 amino acids. Just the 45-base CDR3 DNA is kept, in frame starting at base 1. The germline V and J ends show losses of 4 bases and 6 bases respectively, and no gene match explains 6 bases of the junction.

The library came from multiplex PCR. Sequencing was performed on an Illumina HiSeq 4000. iRepertoire HTBI primers and Arm-PCR amplification of CDR3 regions were used to construct TCR beta libraries. Before sequencing, the PCR products underwent gel purification. Under the source paper's analysis protocol: Across samples, around 58 TRBV and roughly 15 TRBJ segments were identified and used for gene usage analysis of CDR3 amino acid clonotypes. COPE and FqMerger were used to merge the filtered high-quality paired reads into contigs. BLAST was used to align contigs to IMGT TRBV, TRBD and TRBJ reference genes, and CDR3 was defined according to IMGT. Highly expanded clones were defined as clonotypes with a frequency above 0.1%. Shannon entropy was used to measure repertoire diversity, and the Gini coefficient was used to measure V-J evenness. Clonotypes shared by more than one individual were considered public. TCRdb reprocessing: public reads trimmed at Q25 with fastp, clones called with MiXCR, in-frame beta chains kept. A single entry per CDR3 protein holds the most common genes and DNA from its merged rows. The V and J calls and clone size are TCRdb's, not the authors'. The sample has 300,000 to 350,000 distinct CDR3 sequences on record, about 18% of them singletons. The ten largest make up 25% to 35% of the sample.

The chain was built from TRBV5-1 and TRBJ2-2; 10 central nucleotides agree with TRBD1. The TCR sequence derives from a female donor with Graves disease. Specimen: peripheral blood mononuclear cells (PBMCs), collected when the disease was refractory, from a patient treated with antithyroid drugs. The nucleotide sequence reads as follows: TGCGCCAGCAGCCTAGGGACAGGGGCGGCCGGGGAGCTGTTTTTT. The encoded protein is CASSLGTGAAGELFF.